This TCR beta chain came from a study of T-cell memory formation after mild COVID-19. Broader study findings: Contracting CD4+ clones lay largely in CM and EM, with CD8+ ones residing in EMRA.

TCRdb reprocessed the 5' RACE reads via MiXCR and lists one record per CDR3 protein. The data show 450,000 or so distinct CDR3 sequences, with 20% seen just once and 7.5% to 9.5% held by the top ten. This clonotype was seen more than once but under ten times. The target antigen is unknown. CDR1 is SEHNR and CDR2 is FQNEAQ in the germline V gene (reference sequence). The CDR3 runs to 16 residues. The germline V and J ends were trimmed by 1 base and 3 bases, with 15 bases remaining between them. The receptor was isolated from an adult woman who had mild COVID-19 (a few samples of this study predate the infection). Cell type and time point are not known. Sequencing was done on a sample of PBMCs or a T cell subset sorted from them (not recorded which). The chain recombines TRBV7-9 with TRBJ2-5; the D gene is possibly TRBD1 (6 bases). As DNA, the CDR3 is TGTGCCAGCAGCTTAGGCCCAGGGGACGGAAAAGAGACCCAGTACTTC. It yields the protein CASSLGPGDGKETQYF.